This TCR beta chain was sequenced for a study of response to subunit inactivated influenza vaccine. Study results and limitations: With each seasonal influenza vaccination, the authors suggested, few new T cells are recruited.

TCRdb recomputed calls from the RT-PCR reads with MiXCR, one row per CDR3 protein. The sample shows roughly 760,000 distinct CDR3 sequences, about 20% of them seen only once. From germline, CDR1 is GTSNPN and CDR2 SVGIG (reference sequence). V dropped 1 base and J dropped 0 bases, with 21 bases sitting between them. The CDR3 loop spans 18 amino acids. With regard to this clonotype: The antigen is unknown.

The sequence was obtained from a man in his forties or fifties who received an inactivated influenza vaccine. The sequences come from PBMCs from blood, collected approximately 5 days after vaccination. The chain links TRBV30 to TRBJ1-1; weak D call: TRBD1 (5 bases). The CDR3 sequence: CAWSAQGVWGNLNTEAFF. CDR3 bases: TGTGCCTGGAGTGCCCAGGGAGTGTGGGGAAATTTGAACACTGAAGCTTTCTTT.